Sequencing of this T cell receptor (beta chain) was carried out in a study of blood T cells in healthy people across ages. This clonotype was counted only a few times. Its matching antigen is unknown. Then a second PCR, running roughly 7 to 12 cycles, was carried out with a sample-barcoded 5' primer and a J-beta primer mix. One entry per CDR3 protein results from TCRdb running MiXCR on the 5' RACE reads. The sample has around 1,000,000 distinct CDR3 sequences; 20% to 25% are singletons. Regarding the study as a whole: Per million T cells, TCR beta diversity dropped roughly linearly as age increased.

In germline, CDR1 is MNHEY, CDR2 SVGEGT. Trimming at V came to 4 bases and at J to 4 bases, leaving 11 bases not matched to a gene. The length of the CDR3 is 16 residues. These data also formed part of another study, on T cells of mothers and their children. This second report adds: Extracted RNA, in its entirety, went into cDNA synthesis at 1.5 ug per 15 ul. Reads recorded for TCR beta CDR3 numbered over 8 million per mother and around 3 million per child. A slight, non-significant increase in overlap was found for related mother-child pairs relative to unrelated pairs.

Source material: blood. This chain links TRBV6-2 or TRBV6-3 with TRBJ2-5; 8 bases match TRBD2. The origin of this receptor is a girl aged 2 to 9 in good health. The CDR3 spells CASSFPTSEVGETQYF. CDR3 nucleotides: TGTGCCAGCAGTTTTCCGACTAGCGAGGTTGGAGAGACCCAGTACTTC.